These 2 T cell receptor beta chains were all obtained from the same sample, sequenced in a study of T-cell reconstitution after alpha-beta-depleted transplantation in children. During its preparation, the TCRbeta library received unique molecular identifiers. TCRdb re-called the PCR reads with MiXCR, one entry per CDR3 protein. The sample has about 350,000 distinct CDR3 sequences, under 20% seen once; the top ten hold around 43%. Source: PBMCs, mostly from graft donor cells, taken 360 days after TCRalphabeta/CD19-depleted stem cell transplant. These receptors were taken from a male patient under 10 years old who had a stem cell transplant for acute lymphoblastic leukemia, so the T cells may come from the graft donor.

Only a few counts were recorded for this clonotype. J is TRBJ2-1 and V is TRBV5-1; no reliable D call. The CDR3 is 14 residues long. V lost 0 bases and J 6 bases, leaving 10 bases between the germline ends. CDR1 and CDR2 from the germline V gene are SGHRS and YFSETQ. This CDR3 is CASSLASSANEQFF. The CDR3, as DNA: TGCGCCAGCAGCTTGGCCTCGTCAGCCAATGAGCAGTTCTTC.

The CDR3 sequence: CASSHGQGRLTYNEQFF. Written as DNA, the CDR3 is TGCGCCAGCAGCCATGGACAGGGGAGATTAACCTACAATGAGCAGTTCTTC. J is TRBJ2-1 and V is TRBV4-3; TRBD1 matches 9 bases. V lost 3 bases and J lost 2; bases outside the gene matches: 8. The CDR3 is 17 residues long. Germline values: CDR1 LGHNA, CDR2 YSLEER.